The TCR beta chain under discussion was sequenced for a study of Ad26.COV2.S vaccination and SARS-CoV-2 variants. The study, taken as a whole, reports: Participants given vaccine showed non-spike TCR breadth similar to that of placebo recipients. Placebo recipients trailed vaccine recipients in spike-specific TCR breadth. Total responses of T cells may have been underestimated by the analyses of TCR breadth and depth.

A note on this clone: Its target is unknown.

Sequencing was performed with immunoSEQ multiplex PCR; in TCRdb, only in-frame clones are kept and a portion is missing. Of 120,000 to 150,000 clones in the sample, 80% to 90% were seen once. This clonotype was obtained from a human donor who had recovered from COVID-19. This material consisted of peripheral blood, taken after recovery from COVID-19.

For the CDR3, the DNA is TGTGCCAGTTCGGGAACGGCGGAGACCCAGTACTTC. Residues: CASSGTAETQYF. This chain connects TRBV2 to TRBJ2-5; possible D gene TRBD2, 5 bases. The V end was cut by 9 bases, the J end by 5 bases, with 13 bases between. The CDR3 runs 12 residues. Germline V gene sequence: CDR1 SNHLY, CDR2 FYNNEI.